This T cell receptor beta chain was identified in a study of T cell responses to AZD1222 COVID-19 vaccine. CDR3 length: 16 amino acids. Germline values: CDR1 KGHSH, CDR2 LQKENI. The germline V and J ends were trimmed by 5 bases and 10 bases, with 21 bases remaining between them. The protocol was immunoSEQ multiplex PCR, while the TCRdb copy is restricted to in-frame clones and leaves out a portion. The table includes over 130,000 clones, approximately 90% detected once. The receptor was isolated from an adult who received the AZD1222 COVID-19 vaccine. Specimen: peripheral blood, collected 28 days after the second AZD1222 dose. This rearrangement joins TRBV18 to TRBJ1-6; D is possibly TRBD1 (6 bases). The CDR3 spells CASSTANRVRGSPLHF. DNA of the CDR3: TGTGCCAGCTCAACAGCGAACAGGGTTCGGGGCTCACCCCTCCACTTT.